Presented here are 17 T cell receptor beta chains from one specimen sequenced in a study of tissue T cells after allogeneic stem cell transplantation. This sample's time point: mouse harvest day 7 after allogeneic transplant. Tail vein injection delivered 10^7 T-cell-depleted bone marrow cells and 10^6 splenic CD5+ T cells. Measured with immunoSEQ multiplex PCR; TCRdb has only the in-frame clones, and not every one. The sample includes approximately 5,000 clones, 40% to 60% of them seen just once. Sequencing input: gut tissue. Source of these receptors: a female BALB/c mouse given C57BL/6 T cells with graft-versus-host disease after an allogeneic hematopoietic cell transplant.

This clone was seen a handful of times. Genes and germline come from the mouse. The read ends 1 residue shy of where the CDR3 ends; the end is completed using the germline J gene. The rearrangement uses TRBV12-2 and TRBJ1-4; 9 bases map to TRBD1. The V and J ends lost 4 bases and 7 bases, in that order; junction bases with no gene match: 6. The CDR3 contains 14 residues. The V gene's germline CDR1 is SGHLS and CDR2 HYDKME. CDR3 bases read: TGTGCCAGCTCCTCCGGGACAGGGCCCGAAAGATTATTT. Amino acids: CASSSGTGPERLF. The full CDR3 protein is CASSSGTGPERLFF.

As to this clone: Gene names follow the mouse nomenclature. The sequenced part of the CDR3 DNA is TGTGCCAGCAGCCGGGACTGGGGGAGCTCCTATGAACAGTAC. It yields the protein CASSRDWGSSYEQY. Given in full, the CDR3 is CASSRDWGSSYEQYF. J is TRBJ2-7 and V is TRBV4, with 11 bases identical to TRBD2. The read ends 1 residue shy of where the CDR3 ends; the end is completed using the germline J gene. The germline V gene has CDR1 LGHDT and CDR2 YNNKQL (reference sequence). The CDR3 is made up of 15 amino acids. V shed 5 bases, J shed 0 bases, and the junction held 3 bases outside the gene matches.

With regard to this clone: The gene symbols are mouse symbols. The CDR3 end is not reached by the read, which stops 1 residue before it; the germline J gene fills it in. This chain joins TRBV2 and TRBJ2-5, with TRBD1 as a possible D gene (6 bases). The CDR3 spans 16 residues. V was cut by 2 bases and J by 0 bases, with 12 bases left in between. Per the germline V gene, CDR1 is LGHNA and CDR2 is YSYQKL. The sequenced part of the CDR3 DNA is TGTGCCAGCAGCCAAACGGGGACATTTAACCAAGACACCCAGTAC. This codes for CASSQTGTFNQDTQY. The CDR3 as a whole reads CASSQTGTFNQDTQYF.

Concerning this clone itself: Gene names are mouse gene names. The read is 1 residue too short to cover the CDR3 end, so that end is filled in from the germline J gene. This chain joins TRBV26 and TRBJ1-1; D call uncertain. Germline V gene data show CDR1 as KGHPV and CDR2 as FQNQEV (reference sequence). V was trimmed by 0 bases and J by 0 bases, leaving 5 bases between them. The length of the CDR3 is 14 residues. CDR3 bases read: TGTGCCAGCAGTCTGTCATCTGCAAACACAGAAGTCTTC. Encoded protein: CASSLSSANTEVF. In full, the CDR3 reads CASSLSSANTEVFF.

This clone is a singleton in its sample. Genes here carry mouse names. The covered CDR3 bases are TGTGCCAGCGGGAGGGGGGTTTCCAACGAAAGATTATTT. Its translation is CASGRGVSNERLF. The CDR3 in full is CASGRGVSNERLFF. The gene calls are TRBV13-2 and TRBJ1-4; tentative D call: TRBD1 (6 bases). The read is 1 residue too short to cover the CDR3 end, so that end is filled in from the germline J gene. Germline V gene data show CDR1 as NNHNN and CDR2 as SYGAGS (reference sequence). This CDR3 comprises 14 residues. V was shortened by 5 bases and J by 0 bases, with 8 bases between the two germline ends.

Worth noting for this clone: Germline and genes: mouse. The CDR3 end falls 1 residue outside the read, so it is completed with the germline J gene. The rearrangement uses TRBV26 and TRBJ2-4, with D perhaps matching TRBD1 (6 bases). Germline lookup yields CDR1 KGHPV and CDR2 FQNQEV (reference sequence). The CDR3 runs to 13 residues. The V and J ends lost 2 bases and 5 bases respectively, with 8 bases between them. CDR3 DNA (partial): TGTGCCAGCAGTCTGGACAGGCCAAACACCTTGTAC. Translated: CASSLDRPNTLY. The entire CDR3 is CASSLDRPNTLYF.

This clone is labeled large. Gene and germline names: mouse. The CDR3 end lies 1 residue beyond the end of the read and is filled in from the germline J gene. The chain employs TRBV2 and TRBJ1-5; D call uncertain. Trimming stripped 0 bases from V and 0 bases from J, with 9 bases between. Germline V gene lookup returns CDR1 LGHNA and CDR2 YSYQKL. The CDR3 sequence is 16 residues long. CDR3 DNA (partial): TGTGCCAGCAGCCAAGAGCCGGGTTATAACAACCAGGCTCCGCTT. Protein: CASSQEPGYNNQAPL. The full CDR3 protein is CASSQEPGYNNQAPLF.

In regard to this clone: Germline and genes here are mouse. The read ends 1 residue early relative to the CDR3; the germline J gene fills the gap. J is TRBJ2-2 and V is TRBV15, with 11 bases aligning to TRBD2. Trimming took 6 bases from V and 0 from J; bases not matched to a gene: 3. The CDR3 length is 16 residues. From germline, CDR1 is SGHND and CDR2 FRSKSL. CDR3 DNA (partial): TGTGCCAGCAGCCAGACTGGGGGGGCAAACACCGGGCAGCTCTAC. The encoded protein is CASSQTGGANTGQLY. The entire CDR3 reads CASSQTGGANTGQLYF.

About this clone itself: Gene names are mouse gene names. The read finishes 1 residue shy of the CDR3 end, and the germline J gene is used to complete it. The genes are TRBV16 and TRBJ1-3; tentative D call: TRBD1 (5 bases). V was pared by 5 bases and J by 0 bases, with 8 bases between. The CDR3 has 14 residues. Germline CDR1 and CDR2: SGHSA and FRNQAP. CDR3 loop: CASSPDISGNTLYF. The DNA read from the CDR3 is TGTGCAAGCAGCCCGGACATTTCTGGAAATACGCTCTAT.

Notes on this clone: The gene names given are mouse names. Coverage ceases 1 residue before the CDR3 finishes, and the germline J gene fills in the end. The gene calls are TRBV12-2 and TRBJ2-3; D may be TRBD1 or TRBD2 (5 bases each). V lost 0 bases and J 3 bases, leaving 6 bases between the germline ends. CDR3 size: 13 residues. Germline CDR1 SGHLS, CDR2 HYDKME. Partial CDR3 DNA: TGTGCCAGCTCTCTCGGGGCAGCAGAAACGCTGTAT. Amino acids: CASSLGAAETLY. The whole CDR3 protein is CASSLGAAETLYF. Using reference TRBV12-2 and TRBJ2-3 for the parts outside the CDR3, the full variable domain is NSGVVQSPRYIIKGKGERSILKCIPISGHLSVAWYQQTQGQELKFFIQHYDKMERDKGNLPSRFSVQQFDDYHSEMNMSALELEDSAVYFCASSLGAAETLYFGSGTRLTVL.

As regards this clone: Gene names are mouse gene names. The missing CDR3 end, 1 residue past where the read stops, is filled in from the germline J gene. The V and J genes are TRBV26 and TRBJ2-5; D may match TRBD1 or TRBD2 (5 bases each). The V and J ends lost 3 bases and 6 bases respectively, with 13 bases between them. The CDR3 is made up of 14 amino acids. CDR1 KGHPV and CDR2 FQNQEV come from the germline V gene (reference sequence). The sequenced part of the CDR3 DNA is TGTGCCAGCAGTCTTGAGGGGCGCGGGGACACCCAGTAC. This codes for CASSLEGRGDTQY. The whole CDR3 region reads CASSLEGRGDTQYF.

A word on this clone: Genes and germline are mouse. The sequence runs out 1 residue before the end of the CDR3; the remainder is reconstructed from the germline J gene. The genes are TRBV15 and TRBJ1-4, with 8 bases lining up with TRBD1. Germline loops: CDR1 SGHND, CDR2 FRSKSL. The V gene end was trimmed by 0 bases and the J gene end by 3 bases; junction bases not matched to a gene: 6. The CDR3 runs 17 residues. Incomplete CDR3 DNA: TGTGCCAGCAGTTTAGCGCTAACCAGGGGGCCCAACGAAAGATTATTT. Residues: CASSLALTRGPNERLF. The CDR3 reads in full as CASSLALTRGPNERLFF. Together with reference TRBV15 and TRBJ1-4, the CDR3 gives the full variable domain: DAGVTQTPRHEVAEKGQTIILKCEPVSGHNDLFWYRQTKIQGLELLSYFRSKSLMEDGGAFKDRFKAEMLNSSFSTLKIQPTEPKDSAVYLCASSLALTRGPNERLFFGHGTKLSVL.

Worth noting for this clone: The genes are named according to mouse. The CDR3 extends 1 residue past the end of the read, so its final part is completed from the germline J gene. The chain employs TRBV15 and TRBJ2-2; 9 bases are shared with TRBD1. J gave up 4 bases and V 3 bases, and 0 bases lay outside the gene matches. The CDR3 length is 14 residues. From germline, CDR1 is SGHND and CDR2 FRSKSL. Partial CDR3 DNA: TGTGCCAGCAGTTTGGACAGGGGCACCGGGCAGCTCTAC. As protein: CASSLDRGTGQLY. In full, the CDR3 reads CASSLDRGTGQLYF.

By proportion, this clone is medium-sized. Gene names are mouse gene names. With the read ending 1 residue before the CDR3 end, the germline J gene is used to fill in that end. The gene calls are TRBV12-1 and TRBJ2-2; 9 bases line up with TRBD1. The CDR3 has 15 amino acids. The ends lost 0 bases at V and 3 bases at J; junction bases unmatched: 1. Germline CDR1 and CDR2: SGHSN and HYEKVE. The CDR3 sequence is CASSLGDRDTGQLYF. The sequenced part of the CDR3 DNA is TGTGCCAGCTCTCTCGGGGACAGGGACACCGGGCAGCTCTAC.

Notes on this clone: Genes and germline come from the mouse. The CDR3 extends 1 residue past the end of the read, so its final part is completed from the germline J gene. The V gene is TRBV26, the J gene TRBJ1-4, with TRBD1 as a possible D gene (6 bases). CDR1 KGHPV and CDR2 FQNQEV come from the germline V gene (reference sequence). Deletions cut 6 bases from V and 3 bases from J, with 11 bases between. The CDR3 runs to 14 residues. The DNA read from the CDR3 is TGTGCCAGCAGCACCGGGACACCCAACGAAAGATTATTT. It codes for CASSTGTPNERLF. The full CDR3 protein is CASSTGTPNERLFF.

This clone was seen only a few times. Mouse names are used for the genes. With the read ending 1 residue before the CDR3 end, the germline J gene is used to fill in that end. V gene TRBV13-1 combines with J gene TRBJ2-4; 8 positions agree with TRBD2. Trimming cost V 0 bases and J 2 bases; bases outside gene matches: 2. The CDR3 has 15 residues. Germline V CDR1 and CDR2: NSHNY, SYGAGN. The CDR3 is CASSDAGGLQNTLYF. The CDR3 DNA, read in part, is TGTGCCAGCAGTGATGCGGGGGGGCTTCAAAACACCTTGTAC.

A word on this clone: Gene names refer to mouse genes. Read data end 1 residue before the CDR3 end; the end is taken from the germline J gene. V and J are TRBV5 and TRBJ2-7, with TRBD1 as a possible D gene (6 bases). Germline-derived CDR1 and CDR2 are LGHNA and YNLKQL (reference sequence). Trimming took 4 bases from V and 7 from J, leaving 11 bases between them. This CDR3 is built from 12 residues. CDR3 bases read: TGTGCCAGCAGCCCCTCAGGGGTAGAACAGTAC. Its protein is CASSPSGVEQY. The whole CDR3 protein reads CASSPSGVEQYF.